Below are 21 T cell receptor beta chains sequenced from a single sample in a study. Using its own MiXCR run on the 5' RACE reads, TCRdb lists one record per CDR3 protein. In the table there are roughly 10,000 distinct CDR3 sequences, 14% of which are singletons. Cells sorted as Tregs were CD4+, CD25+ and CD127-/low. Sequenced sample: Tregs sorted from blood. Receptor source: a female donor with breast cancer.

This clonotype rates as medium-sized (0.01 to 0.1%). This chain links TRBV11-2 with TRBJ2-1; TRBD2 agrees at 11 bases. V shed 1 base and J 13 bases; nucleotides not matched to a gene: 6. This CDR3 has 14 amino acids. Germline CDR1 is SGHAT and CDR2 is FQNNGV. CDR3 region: CASSLGLAGSFQFF. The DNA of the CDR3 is TGTGCCAGCAGCTTAGGACTAGCGGGATCGTTCCAGTTCTTC.

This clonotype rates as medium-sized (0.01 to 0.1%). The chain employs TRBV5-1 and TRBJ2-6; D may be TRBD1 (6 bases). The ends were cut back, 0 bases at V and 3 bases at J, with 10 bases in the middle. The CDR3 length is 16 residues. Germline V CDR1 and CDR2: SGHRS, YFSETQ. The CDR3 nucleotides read TGCGCCAGCAGCTTGGCCTCAGGGGATGGGGCCAACGTCCTGACTTTC. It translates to CASSLASGDGANVLTF.

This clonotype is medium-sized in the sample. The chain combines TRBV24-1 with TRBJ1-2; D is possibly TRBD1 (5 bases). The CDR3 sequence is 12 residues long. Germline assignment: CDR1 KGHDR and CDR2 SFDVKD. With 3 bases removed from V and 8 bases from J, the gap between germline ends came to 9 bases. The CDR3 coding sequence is TGTGCCACCAGTGATAGGGGAATCGGCTACACCTTC. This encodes CATSDRGIGYTF.

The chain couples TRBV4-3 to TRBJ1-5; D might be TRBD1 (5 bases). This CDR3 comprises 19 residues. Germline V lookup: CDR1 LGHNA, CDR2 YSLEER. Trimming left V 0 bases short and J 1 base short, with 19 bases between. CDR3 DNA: TGCGCCAGCAGCCAAGATACCCGAATTGGGGCTGGGAGCAATCAGCCCCAGCATTTT. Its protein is CASSQDTRIGAGSNQPQHF.

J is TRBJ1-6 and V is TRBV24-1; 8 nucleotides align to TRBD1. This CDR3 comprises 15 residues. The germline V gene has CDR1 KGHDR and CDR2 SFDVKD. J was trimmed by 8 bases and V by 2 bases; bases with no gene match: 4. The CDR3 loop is CATSDSAQGDSPLHF. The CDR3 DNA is TGTGCCACCAGTGATTCTGCACAGGGGGATTCACCCCTCCACTTT.

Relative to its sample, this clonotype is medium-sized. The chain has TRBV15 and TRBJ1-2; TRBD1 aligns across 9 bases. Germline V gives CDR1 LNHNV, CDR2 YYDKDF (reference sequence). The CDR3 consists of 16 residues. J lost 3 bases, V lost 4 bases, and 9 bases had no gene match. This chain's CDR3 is CATSTRDRVIDYGYTF. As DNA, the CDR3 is TGTGCCACCAGCACCCGGGACAGGGTAATCGACTATGGCTACACCTTC.

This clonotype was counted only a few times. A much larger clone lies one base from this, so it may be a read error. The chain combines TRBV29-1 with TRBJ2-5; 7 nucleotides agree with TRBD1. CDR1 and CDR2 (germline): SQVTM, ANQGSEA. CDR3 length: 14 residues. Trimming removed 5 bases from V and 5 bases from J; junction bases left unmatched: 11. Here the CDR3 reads CSVLTTGWMETQYF. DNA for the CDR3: TGCAGCGTTCTTACGACAGGGTGGATGGAGACCCAGTACTTC.

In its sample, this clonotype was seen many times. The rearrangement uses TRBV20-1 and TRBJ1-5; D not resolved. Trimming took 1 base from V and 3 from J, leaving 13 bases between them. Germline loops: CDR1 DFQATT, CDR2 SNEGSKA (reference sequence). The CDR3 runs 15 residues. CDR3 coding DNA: TGCAGTGCTAGAGGCGGTATGGGAACCAATCAGCCCCAGCATTTT. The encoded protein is CSARGGMGTNQPQHF.

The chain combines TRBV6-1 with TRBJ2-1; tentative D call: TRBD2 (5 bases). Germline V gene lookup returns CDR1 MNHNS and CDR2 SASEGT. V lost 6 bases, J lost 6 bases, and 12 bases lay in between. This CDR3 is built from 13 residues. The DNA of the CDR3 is TGTGCCAGCAGACGGACTCCTCTCAATGAGCAGTTCTTC. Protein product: CASRRTPLNEQFF.

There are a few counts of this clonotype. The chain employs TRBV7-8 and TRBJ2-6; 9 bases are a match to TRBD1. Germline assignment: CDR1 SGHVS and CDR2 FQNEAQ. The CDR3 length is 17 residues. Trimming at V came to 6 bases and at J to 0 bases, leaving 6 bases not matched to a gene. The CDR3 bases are TGTGCCAGCAGTTGGGACAGGGTTCTCTCTGGGGCCAACGTCCTGACTTTC. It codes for CASSWDRVLSGANVLTF.

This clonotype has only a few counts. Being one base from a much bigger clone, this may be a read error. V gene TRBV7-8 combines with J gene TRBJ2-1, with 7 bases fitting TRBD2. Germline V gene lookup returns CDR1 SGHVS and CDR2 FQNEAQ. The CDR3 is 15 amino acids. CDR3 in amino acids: CASSISGPSYNERFF. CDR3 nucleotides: TGTGCCAGCAGCATTAGCGGGCCCTCCTACAATGAGCGGTTCTTC.

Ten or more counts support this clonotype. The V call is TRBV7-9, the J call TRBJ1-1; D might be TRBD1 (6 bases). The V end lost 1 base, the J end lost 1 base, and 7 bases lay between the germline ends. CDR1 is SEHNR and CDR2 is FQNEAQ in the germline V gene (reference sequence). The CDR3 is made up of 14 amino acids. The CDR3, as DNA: TGTGCCAGCAGCTTAGAGGGGGGGAACACTGAAGCTTTCTTT. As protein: CASSLEGGNTEAFF.

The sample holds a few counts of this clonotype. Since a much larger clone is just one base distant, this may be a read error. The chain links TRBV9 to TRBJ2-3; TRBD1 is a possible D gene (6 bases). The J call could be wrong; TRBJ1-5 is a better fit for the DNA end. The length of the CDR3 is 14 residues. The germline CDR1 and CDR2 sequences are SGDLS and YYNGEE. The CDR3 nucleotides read TGTGCCAGCAGCGAGGGGGACCGCCGGGATACGCAGCATTTT. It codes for CASSEGDRRDTQHF.

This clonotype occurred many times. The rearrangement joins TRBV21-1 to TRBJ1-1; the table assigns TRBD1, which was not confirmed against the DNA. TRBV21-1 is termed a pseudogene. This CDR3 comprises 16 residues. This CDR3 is CASSKGLTGGFTEAFF. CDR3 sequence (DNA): TGTGCCAGCAGCAAAGGTCTAACAGGGGGCTTCACTGAAGCTTTCTTT.

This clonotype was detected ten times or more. The CDR3 here is CASSSTTSFNEQFF. The CDR3 DNA is TGTGCCAGCAGTTCAACCACTAGCTTCAATGAGCAGTTCTTC. V and J are TRBV7-8 and TRBJ2-1, with D maybe TRBD2 (6 bases). Germline lookup yields CDR1 SGHVS and CDR2 FQNEAQ. CDR3 length: 14 residues. The V end lost 6 bases, the J end lost 6 bases, and 15 bases lay between the germline ends.

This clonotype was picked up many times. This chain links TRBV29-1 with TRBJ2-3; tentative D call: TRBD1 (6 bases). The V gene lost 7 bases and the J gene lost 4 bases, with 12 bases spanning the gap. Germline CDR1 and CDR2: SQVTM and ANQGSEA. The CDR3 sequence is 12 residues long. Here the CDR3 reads CSGRGTSDTQYF. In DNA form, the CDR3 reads TGCAGCGGCCGAGGGACATCAGATACGCAGTATTTT.

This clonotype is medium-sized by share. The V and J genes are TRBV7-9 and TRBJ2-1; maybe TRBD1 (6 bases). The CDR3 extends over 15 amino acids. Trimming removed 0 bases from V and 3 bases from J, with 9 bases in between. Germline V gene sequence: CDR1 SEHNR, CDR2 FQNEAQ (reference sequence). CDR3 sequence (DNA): TGTGCCAGCAGCTTAGCCCTGACAGGCTACAATGAGCAGTTCTTC. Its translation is CASSLALTGYNEQFF.

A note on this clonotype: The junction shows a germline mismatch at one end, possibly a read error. CDR3 residues: CASSVDRSNPPQHF. The CDR3 bases are TGTGCCAGCAGCGTAGACAGAAGCAATCCGCCCCAGCATTTT. J is TRBJ1-5 and V is TRBV7-2, with D perhaps TRBD1 (5 bases). This CDR3 is built from 14 residues. The V gene's germline CDR1 is SGHTA and CDR2 FQGNSA.

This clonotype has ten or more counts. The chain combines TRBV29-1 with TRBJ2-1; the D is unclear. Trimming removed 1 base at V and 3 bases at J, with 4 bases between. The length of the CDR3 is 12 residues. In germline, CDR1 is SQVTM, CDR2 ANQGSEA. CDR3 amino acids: CSVEANYNEQFF. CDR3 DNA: TGCAGCGTTGAAGCCAACTACAATGAGCAGTTCTTC.

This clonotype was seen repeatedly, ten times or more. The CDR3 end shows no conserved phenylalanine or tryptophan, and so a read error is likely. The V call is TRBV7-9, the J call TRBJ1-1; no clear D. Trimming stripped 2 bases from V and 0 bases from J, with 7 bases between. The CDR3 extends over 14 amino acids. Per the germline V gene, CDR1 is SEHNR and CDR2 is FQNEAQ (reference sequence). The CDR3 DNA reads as TGTGCCAGCAGCTTATATCAGTTGAACACTGAAGCTTTCCTT. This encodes CASSLYQLNTEAFL.

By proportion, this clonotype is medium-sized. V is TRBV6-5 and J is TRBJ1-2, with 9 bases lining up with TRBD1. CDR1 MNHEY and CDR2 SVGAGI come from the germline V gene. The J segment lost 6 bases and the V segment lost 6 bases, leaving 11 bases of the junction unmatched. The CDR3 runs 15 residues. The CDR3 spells CASRPTGQGMHGYTF. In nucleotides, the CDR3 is TGTGCCAGCAGACCCACGGGACAGGGAATGCATGGCTACACCTTC.